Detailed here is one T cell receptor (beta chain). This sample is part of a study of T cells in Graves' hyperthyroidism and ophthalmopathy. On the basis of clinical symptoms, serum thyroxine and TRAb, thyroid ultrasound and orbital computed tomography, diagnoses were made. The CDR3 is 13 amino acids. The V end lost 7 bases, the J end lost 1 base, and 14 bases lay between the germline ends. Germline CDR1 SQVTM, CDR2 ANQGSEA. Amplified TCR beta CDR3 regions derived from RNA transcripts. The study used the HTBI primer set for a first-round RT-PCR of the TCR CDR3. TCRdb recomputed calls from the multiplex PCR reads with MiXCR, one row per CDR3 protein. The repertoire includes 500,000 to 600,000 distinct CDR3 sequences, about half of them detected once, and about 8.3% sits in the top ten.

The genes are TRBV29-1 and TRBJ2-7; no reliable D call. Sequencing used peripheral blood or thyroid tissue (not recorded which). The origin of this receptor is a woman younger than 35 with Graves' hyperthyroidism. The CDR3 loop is CSASTPSSYEQYF. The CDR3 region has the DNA TGCAGCGCCAGCACCCCATCATCCTACGAGCAGTACTTC.